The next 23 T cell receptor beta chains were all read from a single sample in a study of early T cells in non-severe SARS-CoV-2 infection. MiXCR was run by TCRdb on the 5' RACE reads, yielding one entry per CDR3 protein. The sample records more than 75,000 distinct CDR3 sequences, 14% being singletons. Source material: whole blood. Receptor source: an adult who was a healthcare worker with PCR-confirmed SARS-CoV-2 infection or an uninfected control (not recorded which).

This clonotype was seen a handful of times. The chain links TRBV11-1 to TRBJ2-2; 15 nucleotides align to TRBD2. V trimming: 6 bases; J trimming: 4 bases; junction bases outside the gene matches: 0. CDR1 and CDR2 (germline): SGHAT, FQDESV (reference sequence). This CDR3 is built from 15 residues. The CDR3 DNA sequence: TGTGCCAGCAGGGGACTAGCGGGGGGCACCGGGGAGCTGTTTTTT. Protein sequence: CASRGLAGGTGELFF.

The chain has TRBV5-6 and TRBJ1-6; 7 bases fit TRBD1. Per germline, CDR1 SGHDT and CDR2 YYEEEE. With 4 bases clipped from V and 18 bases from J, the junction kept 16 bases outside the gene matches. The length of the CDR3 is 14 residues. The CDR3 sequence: CASSPKGAVGRHHF. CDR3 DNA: TGTGCCAGCAGCCCTAAGGGGGCCGTAGGGCGGCACCACTTT.

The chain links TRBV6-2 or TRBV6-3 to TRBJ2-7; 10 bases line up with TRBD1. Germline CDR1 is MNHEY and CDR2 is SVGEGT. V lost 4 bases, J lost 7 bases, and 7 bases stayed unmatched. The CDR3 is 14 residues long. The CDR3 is CASSSGQGMEEQYF. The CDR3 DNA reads TGTGCCAGCAGTTCGGGACAGGGGATGGAGGAGCAGTACTTC.

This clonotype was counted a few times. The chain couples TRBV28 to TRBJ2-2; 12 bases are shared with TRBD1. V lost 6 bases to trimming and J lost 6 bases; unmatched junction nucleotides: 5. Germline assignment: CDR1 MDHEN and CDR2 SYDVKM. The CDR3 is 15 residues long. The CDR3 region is CASRPGTGGSGELFF. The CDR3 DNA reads TGTGCCAGCAGGCCCGGGACAGGGGGCTCCGGGGAGCTGTTTTTT.

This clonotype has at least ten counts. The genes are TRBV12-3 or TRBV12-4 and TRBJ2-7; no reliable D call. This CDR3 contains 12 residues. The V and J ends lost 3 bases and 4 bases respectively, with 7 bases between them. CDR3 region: CASSFRVYEQYF. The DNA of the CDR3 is TGTGCCAGCAGTTTTCGGGTTTACGAGCAGTACTTC.

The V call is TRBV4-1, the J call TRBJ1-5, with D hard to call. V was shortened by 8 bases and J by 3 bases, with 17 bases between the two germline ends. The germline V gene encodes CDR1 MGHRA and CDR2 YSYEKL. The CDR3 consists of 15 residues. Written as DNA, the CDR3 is TGCGCCAGCTCGGTGAGGGATGGAAACAATCAGCCCCAGCATTTT. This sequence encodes CASSVRDGNNQPQHF.

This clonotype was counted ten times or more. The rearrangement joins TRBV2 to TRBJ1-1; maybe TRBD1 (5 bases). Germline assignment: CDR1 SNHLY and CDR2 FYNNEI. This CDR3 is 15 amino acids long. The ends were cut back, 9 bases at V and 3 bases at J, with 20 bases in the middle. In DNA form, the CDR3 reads TGTGCCAGTACGTCTCCTCCTGGGGGGGACACTGAAGCTTTCTTT. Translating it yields CASTSPPGGDTEAFF.

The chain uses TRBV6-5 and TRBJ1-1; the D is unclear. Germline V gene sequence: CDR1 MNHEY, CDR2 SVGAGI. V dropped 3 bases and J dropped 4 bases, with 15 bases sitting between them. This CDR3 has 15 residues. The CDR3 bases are TGTGCCAGCAGTTATTCCCTGTCAACGACCACTGAAGCTTTCTTT. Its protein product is CASSYSLSTTTEAFF.

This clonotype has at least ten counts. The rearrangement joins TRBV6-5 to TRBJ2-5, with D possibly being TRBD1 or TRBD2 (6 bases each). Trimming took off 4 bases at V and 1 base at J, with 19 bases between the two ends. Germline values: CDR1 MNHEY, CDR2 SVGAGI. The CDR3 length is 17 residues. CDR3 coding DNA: TGTGCCAGCAGTTGGAGGGGGTCCAGGGACTTCCAAGAGACCCAGTACTTC. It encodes CASSWRGSRDFQETQYF.

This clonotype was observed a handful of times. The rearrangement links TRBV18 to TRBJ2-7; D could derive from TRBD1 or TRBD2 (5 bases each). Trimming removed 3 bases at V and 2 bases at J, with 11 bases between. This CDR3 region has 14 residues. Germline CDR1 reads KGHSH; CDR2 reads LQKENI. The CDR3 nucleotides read TGTGCCAGCTCACCTCCGGGACGGACCTACGAGCAGTACTTC. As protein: CASSPPGRTYEQYF.

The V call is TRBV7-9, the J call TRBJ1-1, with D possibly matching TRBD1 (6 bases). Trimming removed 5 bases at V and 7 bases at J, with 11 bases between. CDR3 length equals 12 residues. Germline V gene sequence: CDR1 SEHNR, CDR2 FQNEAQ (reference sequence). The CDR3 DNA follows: TGTGCCAGCAGCCCACAGGGACTTGAAGCTTTCTTT. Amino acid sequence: CASSPQGLEAFF.

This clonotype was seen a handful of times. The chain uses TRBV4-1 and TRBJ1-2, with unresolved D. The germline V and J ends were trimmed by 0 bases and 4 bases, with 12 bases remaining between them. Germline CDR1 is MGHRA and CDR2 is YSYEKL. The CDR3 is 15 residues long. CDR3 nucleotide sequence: TGCGCCAGCAGCCAAGATGCCCGTACCCCCTATGGCTACACCTTC. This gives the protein CASSQDARTPYGYTF.

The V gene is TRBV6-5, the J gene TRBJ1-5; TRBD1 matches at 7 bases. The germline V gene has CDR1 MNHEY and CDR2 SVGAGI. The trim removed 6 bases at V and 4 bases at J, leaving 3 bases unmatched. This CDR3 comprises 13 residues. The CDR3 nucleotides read TGTGCCAGCAGAGGACAGGTAAATCAGCCCCAGCATTTT. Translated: CASRGQVNQPQHF.

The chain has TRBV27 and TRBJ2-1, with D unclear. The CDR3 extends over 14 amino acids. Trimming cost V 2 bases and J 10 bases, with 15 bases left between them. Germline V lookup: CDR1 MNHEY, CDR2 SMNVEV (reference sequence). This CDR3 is CASSLRTFMGEQFF. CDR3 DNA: TGTGCCAGCAGTTTAAGGACCTTCATGGGGGAGCAGTTCTTC.

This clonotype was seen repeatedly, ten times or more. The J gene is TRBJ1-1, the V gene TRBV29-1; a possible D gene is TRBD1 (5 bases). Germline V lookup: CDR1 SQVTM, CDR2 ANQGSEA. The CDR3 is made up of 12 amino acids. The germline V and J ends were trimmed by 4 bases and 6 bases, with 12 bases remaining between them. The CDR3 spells CSVGGRAAEAFF. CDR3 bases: TGCAGCGTTGGAGGCAGGGCGGCTGAAGCTTTCTTT.

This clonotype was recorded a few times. CDR3 protein: CASSLVPGTGTQYF. CDR3 bases: TGTGCCAGCAGCTTAGTTCCGGGTACGGGGACCCAGTACTTC. This chain connects TRBV11-2 to TRBJ2-5; D not certain. The CDR3 extends over 14 amino acids. Per germline, CDR1 SGHAT and CDR2 FQNNGV. V lost 1 base, J lost 7 bases, and 13 bases lay in between.

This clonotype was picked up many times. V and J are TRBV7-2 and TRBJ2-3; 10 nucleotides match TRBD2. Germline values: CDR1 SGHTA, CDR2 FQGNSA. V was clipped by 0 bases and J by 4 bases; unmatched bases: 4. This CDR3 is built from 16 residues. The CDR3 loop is CASSLALAGLADTQYF. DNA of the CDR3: TGTGCCAGCAGCTTAGCACTAGCGGGGTTAGCAGATACGCAGTATTTT.

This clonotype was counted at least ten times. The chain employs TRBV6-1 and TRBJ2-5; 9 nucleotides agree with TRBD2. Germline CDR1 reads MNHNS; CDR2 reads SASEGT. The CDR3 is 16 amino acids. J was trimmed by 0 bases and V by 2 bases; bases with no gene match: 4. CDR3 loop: CASSELSGGHQETQYF. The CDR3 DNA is TGTGCCAGCAGTGAATTGAGCGGGGGGCACCAAGAGACCCAGTACTTC.

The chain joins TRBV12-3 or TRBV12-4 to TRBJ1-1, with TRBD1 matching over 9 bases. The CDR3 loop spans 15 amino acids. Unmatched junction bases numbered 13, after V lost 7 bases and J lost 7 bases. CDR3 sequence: CASTPTGGLTGEAFF. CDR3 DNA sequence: TGTGCCAGCACCCCCACAGGGGGCCTAACAGGTGAAGCTTTCTTT.

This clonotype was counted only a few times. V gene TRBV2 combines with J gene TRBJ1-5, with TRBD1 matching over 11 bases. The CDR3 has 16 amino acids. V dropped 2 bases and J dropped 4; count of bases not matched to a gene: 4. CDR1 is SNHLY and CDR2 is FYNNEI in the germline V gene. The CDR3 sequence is CASSELGTGGNQPQHF. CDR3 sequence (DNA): TGTGCCAGCAGTGAATTGGGGACAGGGGGGAATCAGCCCCAGCATTTT.

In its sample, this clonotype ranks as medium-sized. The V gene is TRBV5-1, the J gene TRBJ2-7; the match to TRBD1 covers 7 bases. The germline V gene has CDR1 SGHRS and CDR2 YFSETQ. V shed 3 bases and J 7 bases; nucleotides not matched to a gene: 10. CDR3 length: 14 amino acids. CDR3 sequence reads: CASSSGTDALEQYF. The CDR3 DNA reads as TGCGCCAGCAGCTCCGGGACAGATGCCCTGGAGCAGTACTTC.

CDR3 sequence: CASSNPRPHEQYF. The CDR3 bases are TGTGCCAGCAGCAATCCCAGGCCCCACGAGCAGTACTTC. V gene TRBV28 combines with J gene TRBJ2-7; D uncertain. From germline, CDR1 is MDHEN and CDR2 SYDVKM. CDR3 length: 13 residues. Trimming took 6 bases from V and 5 from J, leaving 14 bases between them.

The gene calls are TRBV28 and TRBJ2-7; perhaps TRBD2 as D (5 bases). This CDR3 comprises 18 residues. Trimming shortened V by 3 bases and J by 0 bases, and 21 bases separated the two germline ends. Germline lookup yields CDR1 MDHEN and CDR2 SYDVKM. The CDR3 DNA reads TGTGCCAGCAGTTTCTCCCCCGTAGTCGCGGGCCCCTCCTACGAGCAGTACTTC. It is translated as CASSFSPVVAGPSYEQYF.